This T cell receptor (beta chain) was found in a study of graft-versus-host responses after intestinal transplantation. About the research overall: Transplants were multivisceral, liver-intestinal, or isolated intestinal.

On this clone itself: The antigen remains undetermined.

Trimming took 0 bases from V and 12 from J, leaving 9 bases between them. Germline V CDR1 and CDR2: SGHRS, YFSETQ. The CDR3 extends over 11 amino acids. Sequenced by immunoSEQ multiplex PCR; TCRdb stores in-frame clones only, minus some. Seen here are about 130,000 clones, about 92% observed once, and the top ten hold around 0.15%. This material consisted of unstimulated CD4+ T cells sorted from spleen or lymph node cells, taken before intestinal transplant. This TCR came from a human donor who received an intestinal transplant. The V and J genes are TRBV5-1 and TRBJ1-1; D unclear. The CDR3 nucleotides are TGCGCCAGCAGCTTGGAACAGAGAACTTTCTTT. Its translation is CASSLEQRTFF.